Described below is a single T cell receptor beta chain sequence and its context. The entry originates in a study of blood T cell repertoires in COVID-19. Turning to the study itself: The United States, Italy and Spain supplied acute and convalescent COVID-19 samples. Nucleic acid was either cDNA or gDNA, and it came from T cells, B-cell-depleted T cells, or PBMCs.

As processed by the authors: Reference gene primer amplification in the assay estimated nucleated cell counts. The method was immunoSEQ multiplex PCR; TCRdb's version includes in-frame clones alone and lacks a portion of them. The V and J calls and clone size were taken over from that table, and D and trimming were inferred from the DNA. Of approximately 68,000 clones listed, roughly 77% are singletons. Germline assignment: CDR1 MNHEY and CDR2 SVGEGT. This CDR3 is 20 amino acids long. The V segment lost 0 bases and the J segment 4 bases; nucleotides outside the gene matches: 11. This receptor was taken from a human donor in a cohort sampled during active COVID-19. The sequenced material came from peripheral blood. The V call is TRBV6-2 or TRBV6-3, the J call TRBJ2-3; 15 nucleotides agree with TRBD2. The CDR3 region has the DNA TGTGCCAGCAGTTACTCGATAGTCGGACTAGCGGGAGGGCCGGCAGATACGCAGTATTTT. It translates to CASSYSIVGLAGGPADTQYF.